A selection of T cell receptor beta chains follows, all from one sample in a study of blood T cell repertoires in COVID-19. Libraries were prepared by immunoSEQ multiplex PCR; TCRdb keeps only in-frame clonotypes and omits some of them. The table records some 300,000 clones, over 80% of them present only once. Sequenced: peripheral blood. Receptors were obtained from a woman aged 50 to 65 with active or convalescent COVID-19. Both conserved end residues are part of each CDR3. The order of the fields is V gene, J gene, CDR3 protein.

V gene: TRBV14
J gene: TRBJ2-2
CDR3 protein: CASSQRGAVGELFF

V gene: TRBV5-6
J gene: TRBJ1-4
CDR3 protein: CASSYITNEKLFF

V gene: TRBV27
J gene: TRBJ2-7
CDR3 protein: CASSSPATSGRSNEQYF

V gene: TRBV6-1
J gene: TRBJ2-7
CDR3 protein: CASSDGGLGRYEQYF

V gene: TRBV25-1
J gene: TRBJ1-5
CDR3 protein: CASAPRDRGDYSNQPQHF

V gene: TRBV18
J gene: TRBJ2-7
CDR3 protein: CASSPESLSYEQYF

V gene: TRBV19
J gene: TRBJ1-1
CDR3 protein: CATSAGGNTEAFF

V gene: TRBV6-5
J gene: TRBJ1-5
CDR3 protein: CASTREAAQPQHF

V gene: TRBV19
J gene: TRBJ2-1
CDR3 protein: CASTLSGGGWNEQFF

V gene: TRBV6-5
J gene: TRBJ1-3
CDR3 protein: CASSLAGDAGNTIYF

V gene: TRBV5-1
J gene: TRBJ1-1
CDR3 protein: CASSLNVVSMNTEAFF

V gene: TRBV18
J gene: TRBJ1-6
CDR3 protein: CASSPEGDSPLHF

V gene: TRBV5-1
J gene: TRBJ1-5
CDR3 protein: CASSLGTGFGQPQHF

V gene: TRBV28
J gene: TRBJ1-2
CDR3 protein: CASSQQDYGYTF

V gene: TRBV4-1
J gene: TRBJ2-3
CDR3 protein: CASSQTGTGLTDTQYF

V gene: TRBV6-5
J gene: TRBJ1-2
CDR3 protein: CASSYSDRVWGYTF

V gene: TRBV5-1
J gene: TRBJ1-1
CDR3 protein: CASSLPGTGGTEAFF

V gene: TRBV19
J gene: TRBJ1-1
CDR3 protein: CASSILGQGARNTEAFF

V gene: TRBV19
J gene: TRBJ2-7
CDR3 protein: CASSPGLSYEQYF

V gene: TRBV5-1
J gene: TRBJ2-2
CDR3 protein: CASSLGDRNTGELFF

V gene: TRBV11-3
J gene: TRBJ2-1
CDR3 protein: CASSLDPIAGEQFF

V gene: TRBV3-1/TRBV3-2
J gene: TRBJ2-7
CDR3 protein: CASSQDWRGTEEQYF

V gene: TRBV28
J gene: TRBJ2-1
CDR3 protein: CATARDRVGEQFF

V gene: TRBV11-2
J gene: TRBJ1-6
CDR3 protein: CASSLAGSDSYNSPLHF

V gene: TRBV28
J gene: TRBJ1-2
CDR3 protein: CASSSTGDPNYGYTF

V gene: TRBV6-5
J gene: TRBJ1-2
CDR3 protein: CASSYGQGYFGYTF

V gene: TRBV4-1
J gene: TRBJ1-1
CDR3 protein: CASSQGDRGLFWTEAFF

V gene: TRBV12-5
J gene: TRBJ2-2
CDR3 protein: CASGPLDRVRVGELFF

V gene: TRBV12-3/TRBV12-4
J gene: TRBJ2-2
CDR3 protein: CASSFGGRELFF

V gene: TRBV15
J gene: TRBJ1-3
CDR3 protein: CATSRDPAAGNTIYF

V gene: TRBV5-1
J gene: TRBJ2-2
CDR3 protein: CASSLDRGYAGELFF

V gene: TRBV23-1
J gene: TRBJ2-5
CDR3 protein: CANSRVDRVVETQYF

V gene: TRBV9
J gene: TRBJ2-1
CDR3 protein: CASSVAGGNEQFF

V gene: TRBV19
J gene: TRBJ2-6
CDR3 protein: CASSILGASGSGANVLTF

V gene: TRBV7-9
J gene: TRBJ1-1
CDR3 protein: CASSLVPGVNTEAFF

V gene: TRBV12-3/TRBV12-4
J gene: TRBJ2-5
CDR3 protein: CASSRDNQETQYF

V gene: TRBV11-3
J gene: TRBJ2-1
CDR3 protein: CAILGGRGGTYNEQFF

V gene: TRBV3-1/TRBV3-2
J gene: TRBJ1-6
CDR3 protein: CASSRTGGNSPLHF

V gene: TRBV5-4
J gene: TRBJ2-3
CDR3 protein: CASSLRDGTDTQYF

V gene: TRBV7-9
J gene: TRBJ1-1
CDR3 protein: CACRRGMETEAFF

V gene: TRBV3-1/TRBV3-2
J gene: TRBJ1-1
CDR3 protein: CASSPSWGQDTEAFF

V gene: TRBV12-3/TRBV12-4
J gene: TRBJ1-6
CDR3 protein: CASRGFQNSPLHF

V gene: TRBV5-4
J gene: TRBJ2-3
CDR3 protein: CASSLDFGRQADTQYF

V gene: TRBV28
J gene: TRBJ1-1
CDR3 protein: CASSPGHSRGEAFF

V gene: TRBV19
J gene: TRBJ2-4
CDR3 protein: CASSLLLAGGAAKNIQYF

V gene: TRBV11-2
J gene: TRBJ2-1
CDR3 protein: CASSGPGTSGRGREQFF

V gene: TRBV19
J gene: TRBJ2-3
CDR3 protein: CASSRRQGGTDTQYF

V gene: TRBV11-2
J gene: TRBJ2-1
CDR3 protein: CASSWDLYNEQFF

V gene: TRBV7-8
J gene: TRBJ2-7
CDR3 protein: CASSFTYEQYF

V gene: TRBV10-3
J gene: TRBJ1-1
CDR3 protein: CAISESWGSTEAFF

V gene: TRBV28
J gene: TRBJ2-1
CDR3 protein: CASSLPDRPYEYNEQFF

V gene: TRBV7-8
J gene: TRBJ1-2
CDR3 protein: CASSGDRVYTF

V gene: TRBV7-3
J gene: TRBJ2-1
CDR3 protein: CASSRLGLAGVNEQFF